This is a list of T cell receptor beta chains from one sample in a study of T cell repertoires in cytomegalovirus infection. These receptors are not linked to any known antigen. A single record per CDR3 protein comes from TCRdb applying MiXCR to the reads. The profile shows roughly 920,000 distinct CDR3 sequences, roughly 31% of them singletons. The sample in question was cultured CD8+ T cells from PBMCs, obtained from culture after CMV antigen stimulation. The source of these receptors is a human donor in good health (CMV status not recorded). Some clones in this sample may be carry-over from other donors' samples. CDR3s include the opening cysteine and the closing phenylalanine or tryptophan. A D gene is named only where the DNA matches it firmly. Expanded clones are given a class, and other clones once, few, many or no size at all.

d_call	j_call	clone_size	v_call	cdr3_nt	cdr3_aa
TRBD1	TRBJ1-5	NA	TRBV6-1	TGTGCCAGCAGAGGACAGGGGGCCGCTAGCAATCAGCCCCAGCATTTT	CASRGQGAASNQPQHF
NA	TRBJ2-1	many	TRBV7-2	TGTGCCAGCAGCTTAGCAGATTGGACTACCGCCTCCTACAATGAGCAGTTCTTC	CASSLADWTTASYNEQFF
TRBD1	TRBJ2-1	many	TRBV7-2	TGTGCCAGCAGCTCCGACAGGGGCTACAATGAGCAGTTCTTC	CASSSDRGYNEQFF
NA	TRBJ1-1	many	TRBV7-2	TGTGCCAGCAGCTTAGCGTCCACTGAAGCTTTCTTT	CASSLASTEAFF
TRBD2	TRBJ2-5	many	TRBV7-2	TGTGCCAGCAGCATCCCTAGCGGGGGGTCTCAAGAGACCCAGTACTTC	CASSIPSGGSQETQYF
TRBD2	TRBJ2-1	NA	TRBV27	TGTGCCAGCAAACCTAGCGGGGGTTTAAACTACAATGAGCAGTTCTTC	CASKPSGGLNYNEQFF
TRBD2	TRBJ2-1	NA	TRBV15	TGTGCCACCAGCACCCTGCTAGGACTAGCGGGGGGTGTCGATGAGCAGTTCTTC	CATSTLLGLAGGVDEQFF
NA	TRBJ2-7	NA	TRBV27	TGTGCCAGCAGTTTAAGGCTCGGGGGGCACGAGCAGTACTTC	CASSLRLGGHEQYF
NA	TRBJ1-4	NA	TRBV20-1	TGCAGTGCTAGAGATCGAGAGCACCGGCCTGGAGAAAAACTGTTTTTT	CSARDREHRPGEKLFF
TRBD2	TRBJ2-4	NA	TRBV19	TGTGCCAGTAACCACGCTTCGGGGGGGGCCAAAAACATTCAGTACTTC	CASNHASGGAKNIQYF
NA	TRBJ1-2	NA	TRBV29-1	TGCAGCGTTGAAGAGGGGGATAATGGCTACACCTTC	CSVEEGDNGYTF
NA	TRBJ2-1	NA	TRBV5-6	TGTGCCAGCAGCTTGGCAACAGGGCGCAATGAGCAGTTCTTC	CASSLATGRNEQFF
NA	TRBJ2-5	few	TRBV6-1	TGTGCCAGCAGTGACCTACTCTATGACATGGATGTGGAGACCCAGTACTTC	CASSDLLYDMDVETQYF
NA	TRBJ2-2	many	TRBV7-6	TGTGCCAGCAGCTTAGACAGTCCCCCCGGGGAGCTGTTTTTT	CASSLDSPPGELFF
NA	TRBJ2-7	NA	TRBV13	TGTGCCAGCAGCCCCCGGAGAGGGTACGAGCAGTACTTC	CASSPRRGYEQYF
TRBD1	TRBJ2-3	few	TRBV6-2/TRBV6-3	TGTGCCAGCAGTTCCCCGGACAGGCGAAGCACAGATACGCAGTATTTT	CASSSPDRRSTDTQYF